The T cell receptor beta chain described here comes from a study of blood T cell repertoires in COVID-19. Enrollment of patients from Seattle took place during active infection, with longitudinal follow-up. This clone appeared a few times. Profiling relied on immunoSEQ multiplex PCR, and the TCRdb table lists in-frame clones only, not all of them. The sample holds roughly 440,000 clones, about 91% seen once. Germline V gene data show CDR1 as GTSNPN and CDR2 as SVGIG (reference sequence). V lost 2 bases to trimming and J lost 1 base, with 11 bases between them. This CDR3 contains 14 residues. The rearrangement links TRBV30 to TRBJ1-1; D is unresolved. The sample consisted of peripheral blood. This TCR derives from a woman aged 50 to 65 with COVID-19, enrolled during active disease. CDR3 in amino acids: CAWSTGAANTEAFF. CDR3 sequence (DNA): TGTGCCTGGAGTACGGGAGCGGCGAACACTGAAGCTTTCTTT.